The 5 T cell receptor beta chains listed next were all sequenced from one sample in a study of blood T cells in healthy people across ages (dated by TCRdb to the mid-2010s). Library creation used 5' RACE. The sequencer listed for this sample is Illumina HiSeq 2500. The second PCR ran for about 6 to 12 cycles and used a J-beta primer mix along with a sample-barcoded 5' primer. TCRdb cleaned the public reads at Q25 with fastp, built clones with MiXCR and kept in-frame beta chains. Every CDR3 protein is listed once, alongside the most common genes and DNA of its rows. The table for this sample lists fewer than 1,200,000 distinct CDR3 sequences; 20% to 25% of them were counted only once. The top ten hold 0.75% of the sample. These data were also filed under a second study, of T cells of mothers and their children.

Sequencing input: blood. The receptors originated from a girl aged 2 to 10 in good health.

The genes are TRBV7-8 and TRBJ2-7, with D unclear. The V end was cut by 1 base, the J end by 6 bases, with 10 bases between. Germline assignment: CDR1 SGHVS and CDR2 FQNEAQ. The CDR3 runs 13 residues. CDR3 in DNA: TGTGCCAGCAGCTTAGAAGTACTGAGCGAGCAGTACTTC. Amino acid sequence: CASSLEVLSEQYF.

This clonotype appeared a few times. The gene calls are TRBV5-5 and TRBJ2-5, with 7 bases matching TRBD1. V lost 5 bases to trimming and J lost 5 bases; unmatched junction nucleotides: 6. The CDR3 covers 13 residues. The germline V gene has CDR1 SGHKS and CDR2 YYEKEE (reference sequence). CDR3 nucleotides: TGTGCCAGCAGATACAGGGGTAGTGAGACCCAGTACTTC. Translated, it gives CASRYRGSETQYF.

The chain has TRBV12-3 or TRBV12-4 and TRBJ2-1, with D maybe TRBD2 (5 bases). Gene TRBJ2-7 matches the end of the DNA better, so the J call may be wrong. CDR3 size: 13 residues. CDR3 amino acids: CASSWERGNEQYF. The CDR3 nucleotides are TGTGCCAGCAGTTGGGAGCGAGGAAACGAGCAGTACTTC.

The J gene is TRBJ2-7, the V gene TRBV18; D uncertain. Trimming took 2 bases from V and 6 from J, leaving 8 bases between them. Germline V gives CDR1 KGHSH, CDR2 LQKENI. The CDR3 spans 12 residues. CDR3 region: CASSPAAGEQYF. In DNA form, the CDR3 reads TGTGCCAGCTCACCAGCGGCAGGCGAGCAGTACTTC.

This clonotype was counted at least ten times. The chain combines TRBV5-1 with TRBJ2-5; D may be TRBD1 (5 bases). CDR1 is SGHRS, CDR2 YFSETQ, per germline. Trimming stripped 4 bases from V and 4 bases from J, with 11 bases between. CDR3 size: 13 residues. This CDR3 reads CASSPGHRETQYF. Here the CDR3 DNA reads TGCGCCAGCAGCCCCGGACATAGAGAGACCCAGTACTTC.